The clone carrying this T cell receptor (beta chain) was picked up a small number of times. Its antigen remains unknown. Ophthalmopathy patients showed a Clinical Activity Score of at least 3, NOSPECS grade of at least 4 and duration under 3 months. For the diagnoses, clinical symptoms, serum thyroxine and TRAb, thyroid ultrasound and orbital computed tomography were used. The source of the sample is a study of T cells in Graves' hyperthyroidism and ophthalmopathy. General study findings and limits: Appearing also in blood were most of the thyroid clonotypes expanded above 0.001. Ophthalmopathy and stable hyperthyroidism were told apart by a 13 V-J model.

Amplified regions were TCR beta CDR3 sequences from RNA transcripts. Primed by the HTBI set, a first-round RT-PCR was run on the TCR CDR3. TCRdb redid the calling of the multiplex PCR reads with MiXCR, one entry per CDR3 protein. Here the sample spans about 270,000 distinct CDR3 sequences, 22% being singletons. The CDR3 extends over 17 amino acids. Germline CDR1 SNHLY, CDR2 FYNNEI. V trimming: 8 bases; J trimming: 5 bases; junction bases outside the gene matches: 13. This clonotype was obtained from a young man with Graves' ophthalmopathy. J is TRBJ2-2 and V is TRBV2; 11 nucleotides match TRBD2. Input material: blood. CDR3 loop: CASLAGSGRARTGELFF. The CDR3 bases are TGTGCCAGCCTTGCTGGTAGCGGGAGGGCCAGGACCGGGGAGCTGTTTTTT.